A single sample is the source of the 11 T cell receptor beta chains below, sequenced in a study of blood T cell repertoires in COVID-19. The data were produced by immunoSEQ multiplex PCR, yet TCRdb's version contains in-frame clones alone and is incomplete. The sample consists of about 200,000 clones, around 84% of them appearing once. The sequenced sample consisted of PBMCs or T cells enriched from blood (not recorded which). Source of these receptors: a man aged 35-49 years who had recovered from COVID-19.

The rearrangement links TRBV24-1 to TRBJ2-5; tentative D call: TRBD2 (5 bases). V was cut by 0 bases and J by 5 bases, with 6 bases left in between. This CDR3 region has 13 residues. The germline gives CDR1 KGHDR, CDR2 SFDVKD. CDR3 bases: TGTGCCACCAGTGATTTGAGGGAGGAGACCCAGTACTTC. Encoded protein: CATSDLREETQYF.

V and J are TRBV30 and TRBJ2-7; D gene ambiguous. This CDR3 region has 15 residues. Germline-derived CDR1 and CDR2 are GTSNPN and SVGIG (reference sequence). V was pared by 0 bases and J by 6 bases, with 18 bases between. DNA for the CDR3: TGTGCCTGGAGTGTCAGAAGCGCGCGTCGTTTCGAGCAGTACTTC. Translating gives CAWSVRSARRFEQYF.

V gene TRBV6-2 or TRBV6-3 combines with J gene TRBJ1-2; 11 bases map to TRBD1. Germline CDR1 and CDR2: MNHEY and SVGEGT. The CDR3 sequence is 16 residues long. V gave up 6 bases and J gave up 4 bases; unmatched junction bases: 10. The CDR3 sequence is CASSLRTGGPGYGYTF. The CDR3, as DNA: TGTGCCAGCAGCTTAAGGACAGGGGGCCCAGGCTATGGCTACACCTTC.

J is TRBJ1-2 and V is TRBV5-1; the D gene is possibly TRBD1 (6 bases). From germline, CDR1 is SGHRS and CDR2 YFSETQ. V lost 0 bases and J lost 1, with 10 bases in between. The CDR3 contains 15 residues. CDR3 protein: CASSLVGGGNYGYTF. The CDR3 bases are TGCGCCAGCAGCTTGGTTGGGGGCGGTAACTATGGCTACACCTTC.

This chain links TRBV11-2 with TRBJ2-1; a weak D match, TRBD1 (5 bases). The germline gives CDR1 SGHAT, CDR2 FQNNGV. The CDR3 contains 16 residues. The V end lost 0 bases, the J end lost 5 bases, and 14 bases lay between the germline ends. The CDR3 loop is CASSLDLGERDNEQFF. DNA of the CDR3: TGTGCCAGCAGCTTAGATCTAGGGGAAAGGGACAATGAGCAGTTCTTC.

The chain links TRBV11-2 to TRBJ1-1; 9 bases align to TRBD1. The germline V gene has CDR1 SGHAT and CDR2 FQNNGV. Trimming cost V 3 bases and J 3 bases; bases outside gene matches: 8. The CDR3 runs to 16 residues. CDR3 DNA: TGTGCCAGCAGCTTCCCCCTGACAGGGGGGGACACTGAAGCTTTCTTT. This sequence encodes CASSFPLTGGDTEAFF.

In this sample, this clone turned up a few times. The CDR3 DNA is TGTGCCAGCGGGCAGGGCGGATATGGCTACACCTTC. The encoded protein is CASGQGGYGYTF. The gene calls are TRBV2 and TRBJ1-2, with a tentative D call TRBD1 (5 bases). The germline V gene has CDR1 SNHLY and CDR2 FYNNEI. This CDR3 comprises 12 residues. V shed 8 bases and J shed 5 bases, with 12 bases lying between them.

This clone has only one observation. The genes are TRBV6-5 and TRBJ2-1; D is ambiguous. V was cut by 4 bases and J by 7 bases, with 14 bases left in between. Germline V gene data show CDR1 as MNHEY and CDR2 as SVGAGI. There are 14 residues in the CDR3. The CDR3 spells CASSSYAGWNEQFF. The CDR3 bases are TGTGCCAGCAGTTCTTACGCCGGGTGGAATGAGCAGTTCTTC.

The chain links TRBV7-2 to TRBJ2-7; no clear D. CDR3 length equals 14 residues. Trimming stripped 3 bases from V and 5 bases from J, with 14 bases between. Germline CDR1 and CDR2: SGHTA and FQGNSA. The CDR3 sequence: CASSFYTADNEQYF. The CDR3 DNA follows: TGTGCCAGCAGCTTTTACACAGCAGACAACGAGCAGTACTTC.

CDR3 loop: CASSIFTMNTEAFF. The CDR3 DNA reads as TGTGCCAGTAGTATTTTCACAATGAACACTGAAGCTTTCTTT. V is TRBV19 and J is TRBJ1-1; D is uncertain. V was trimmed by 3 bases and J by 0 bases, leaving 8 bases between them. The CDR3 is 14 residues long. Germline CDR1 LNHDA, CDR2 SQIVND (reference sequence).

The chain links TRBV28 to TRBJ1-2; TRBD1 might be the D (6 bases). This CDR3 spans 12 amino acids. Trimming cost V 10 bases and J 7 bases, with 16 bases left between them. Germline-derived CDR1 and CDR2 are MDHEN and SYDVKM. The DNA for the CDR3 is TGTGCCATCTCACAGGGTCTTCGTGGCTACACCTTC. Protein product: CAISQGLRGYTF.